The rows below give T cell receptor beta chains drawn from one sample of a study of blood T cell repertoires in COVID-19. Sequencing used immunoSEQ multiplex PCR; TCRdb keeps in-frame clones, though not all of them. The sample holds 210,000 or so clones, around 78% seen once. Sequencing was done on a sample of peripheral blood. All receptors derive from a woman older than 75 with active or convalescent COVID-19. The CDR3 runs from the conserved cysteine through the conserved F or W. The order of the fields is J gene, D gene, V gene, clone size, CDR3 DNA, CDR3 protein. A D gene is named only where the DNA matches it firmly. Not all rows give a size; the values are once, few, many and, for expanded clones, a class.

j_call: TRBJ1-1; d_call: -; v_call: TRBV28; clone_size: -; cdr3_nt: TGTGCCAGCAGTCGATTTGCCAGGGGCACTGAAGCTTTCTTT; cdr3_aa: CASSRFARGTEAFF
j_call: TRBJ2-5; d_call: -; v_call: TRBV6-2/TRBV6-3; clone_size: -; cdr3_nt: TGTGCCAGCAGTTACATGCGGGCCCCAAGGTACCAAGAGACCCAGTACTTC; cdr3_aa: CASSYMRAPRYQETQYF
j_call: TRBJ1-2; d_call: TRBD1; v_call: TRBV7-2; clone_size: -; cdr3_nt: TGTGCCAGCAGCCTACACGACAGGGCCGAGGGCTACACCTTC; cdr3_aa: CASSLHDRAEGYTF
j_call: TRBJ2-7; d_call: -; v_call: TRBV7-8; clone_size: -; cdr3_nt: TGTGCCAGCAGCTTATCACATAACCCCTACGAGCAGTACTTC; cdr3_aa: CASSLSHNPYEQYF
j_call: TRBJ2-7; d_call: -; v_call: TRBV5-8; clone_size: -; cdr3_nt: TGTGCCAGCAACCAACAGGGATTTGGGCTAGAGCAGTACTTC; cdr3_aa: CASNQQGFGLEQYF
j_call: TRBJ2-2; d_call: TRBD2; v_call: TRBV3-1/TRBV3-2; clone_size: -; cdr3_nt: TGTGCCAGCAGCCCCGGACTAGATGGGAACACCGGGGAGCTGTTTTTT; cdr3_aa: CASSPGLDGNTGELFF
j_call: TRBJ2-4; d_call: -; v_call: TRBV4-2; clone_size: -; cdr3_nt: TGTGCCAGCAGCCAAGATTCCAGAATAGCCAAAAACATTCAGTACTTC; cdr3_aa: CASSQDSRIAKNIQYF
j_call: TRBJ1-6; d_call: TRBD1; v_call: TRBV6-1; clone_size: -; cdr3_nt: TGTGCCAGCAGTGGAGCGGGCACAGGGGGCTCTTCACCCCTCCACTTT; cdr3_aa: CASSGAGTGGSSPLHF
j_call: TRBJ2-1; d_call: TRBD2; v_call: TRBV27; clone_size: -; cdr3_nt: TGTGCCAGCAGCCCAAAGCGGTATAGCGGGGGGGCCTACAATGAGCAGTTCTTC; cdr3_aa: CASSPKRYSGGAYNEQFF
j_call: TRBJ2-1; d_call: -; v_call: TRBV5-6; clone_size: -; cdr3_nt: TGTGCCAGCAGCCGGACAGCCAATCCGTACAATGAGCAGTTCTTC; cdr3_aa: CASSRTANPYNEQFF
j_call: TRBJ1-4; d_call: -; v_call: TRBV5-8; clone_size: -; cdr3_nt: TGTGCCAGCAGCCCCCGGGAGGGTTTGAATGAAAAACTGTTTTTT; cdr3_aa: CASSPREGLNEKLFF
j_call: TRBJ1-1; d_call: -; v_call: TRBV5-4; clone_size: -; cdr3_nt: TGTGCCAGCAGCCGCCCCGGTATAAACACTGAAGCTTTCTTT; cdr3_aa: CASSRPGINTEAFF
j_call: TRBJ1-6; d_call: -; v_call: TRBV5-1; clone_size: -; cdr3_nt: TGCGCCAGCAGCTTAGGTTCGACAGGTTATAATTCACCCCTCCACTTT; cdr3_aa: CASSLGSTGYNSPLHF
j_call: TRBJ2-1; d_call: -; v_call: TRBV27; clone_size: -; cdr3_nt: TGTGCCAGCAGGGGTGCGGGCGAGCAGTTCTTC; cdr3_aa: CASRGAGEQFF
j_call: TRBJ1-5; d_call: -; v_call: TRBV7-2; clone_size: -; cdr3_nt: TGTGCCAGCAGCTTAGGAGTTCGGCAGCCCCAGCATTTT; cdr3_aa: CASSLGVRQPQHF
j_call: TRBJ2-3; d_call: TRBD2; v_call: TRBV5-4; clone_size: once; cdr3_nt: TGTGCCAGCAGCCCATCCCGGACTAGCGGGGGACGTGATACGCAGTATTTT; cdr3_aa: CASSPSRTSGGRDTQYF
j_call: TRBJ1-2; d_call: TRBD1; v_call: TRBV3-1/TRBV3-2; clone_size: -; cdr3_nt: TGTGCCAGCAGCTCGACAGGGGATGGCTACACCTTC; cdr3_aa: CASSSTGDGYTF
j_call: TRBJ2-1; d_call: -; v_call: TRBV10-3; clone_size: -; cdr3_nt: TGTGCCATCAGTGAGTCGTTTGGGGGGAATGAGCAGTTCTTC; cdr3_aa: CAISESFGGNEQFF
j_call: TRBJ1-2; d_call: -; v_call: TRBV10-3; clone_size: -; cdr3_nt: TGTGCCATCAACCCCAGGGCGGACTATGGCTACACCTTC; cdr3_aa: CAINPRADYGYTF
j_call: TRBJ2-1; d_call: TRBD2; v_call: TRBV27; clone_size: -; cdr3_nt: TGTGCCAGCAGCCGATCCCGAGCGGGGGGGTACAATGAGCAGTTCTTC; cdr3_aa: CASSRSRAGGYNEQFF
j_call: TRBJ1-2; d_call: TRBD1; v_call: TRBV19; clone_size: -; cdr3_nt: TGTGCCAGTAGTTTAACCGCGGGACAGGTATATTATGGCTACACCTTC; cdr3_aa: CASSLTAGQVYYGYTF
j_call: TRBJ1-3; d_call: TRBD1; v_call: TRBV3-1/TRBV3-2; clone_size: once; cdr3_nt: TGTGCCAGCAGTCTAACAGGGGGCGCCGGAAACACCATATATTTT; cdr3_aa: CASSLTGGAGNTIYF
j_call: TRBJ2-1; d_call: TRBD2; v_call: TRBV7-2; clone_size: -; cdr3_nt: TGTGCCAGCAGCTTAGCCAGCGGGGGGGCTTACAATGAGCAGTTCTTC; cdr3_aa: CASSLASGGAYNEQFF
j_call: TRBJ2-1; d_call: -; v_call: TRBV5-6; clone_size: -; cdr3_nt: TGTGCCAGCAGCTTGGCCGTGTCAGTGTCCTACAATGAGCAGTTCTTC; cdr3_aa: CASSLAVSVSYNEQFF
j_call: TRBJ2-7; d_call: -; v_call: TRBV20-1; clone_size: once; cdr3_nt: TGCAGTGCTAGTATCGGTTTCGAGCAGTACTTC; cdr3_aa: CSASIGFEQYF
j_call: TRBJ2-1; d_call: TRBD1; v_call: TRBV7-2; clone_size: once; cdr3_nt: TGTGCCAGCAGCCCCTGGGACAGGGGGCGAGATGGTGAGCAGTTCTTC; cdr3_aa: CASSPWDRGRDGEQFF
j_call: TRBJ2-2; d_call: -; v_call: TRBV2; clone_size: -; cdr3_nt: TGTGCCAGCAGTGGAACGGGCACCGGGGAGCTGTTTTTT; cdr3_aa: CASSGTGTGELFF
j_call: TRBJ1-2; d_call: TRBD1; v_call: TRBV3-1/TRBV3-2; clone_size: once; cdr3_nt: TGTGCCAGCAGCCAAGAACGACAGGGCTATGGCTACACCTTC; cdr3_aa: CASSQERQGYGYTF
j_call: TRBJ2-5; d_call: -; v_call: TRBV28; clone_size: few; cdr3_nt: TGTGCCAGCAGTTTACGAGAGACCCAGTACTTC; cdr3_aa: CASSLRETQYF
j_call: TRBJ2-3; d_call: -; v_call: TRBV19; clone_size: -; cdr3_nt: TGTGCCAGTAGCGCGGGGGCCGGGACAGATACGCAGTATTTT; cdr3_aa: CASSAGAGTDTQYF
j_call: TRBJ2-2; d_call: TRBD2; v_call: TRBV19; clone_size: -; cdr3_nt: TGTGCCAGTAGTATACTCTTTTTGGGACTAGAGAACACCGGGGAGCTGTTTTTT; cdr3_aa: CASSILFLGLENTGELFF
j_call: TRBJ2-7; d_call: TRBD1; v_call: TRBV27; clone_size: -; cdr3_nt: TGTGCCAGCAGTCTGCAGGGGGTTCCCTACGAGCAGTACTTC; cdr3_aa: CASSLQGVPYEQYF
j_call: TRBJ1-3; d_call: -; v_call: TRBV9; clone_size: -; cdr3_nt: TGTGCCAGCAGGCTGTATAAGGACTCTTGGCACACCATATATTTT; cdr3_aa: CASRLYKDSWHTIYF
j_call: TRBJ2-7; d_call: TRBD2; v_call: TRBV19; clone_size: once; cdr3_nt: TGTGCCAGTACCCCAGGGACTACCTCCTACGAGCAGTACTTC; cdr3_aa: CASTPGTTSYEQYF
j_call: TRBJ2-7; d_call: TRBD1; v_call: TRBV6-5; clone_size: -; cdr3_nt: TGTGCCAGCACTGTGACAGGGGGCCTCGAGCAGTACTTC; cdr3_aa: CASTVTGGLEQYF
j_call: TRBJ2-4; d_call: TRBD2; v_call: TRBV4-3; clone_size: -; cdr3_nt: TGCGCCAGCAGCCAAGATCCTAGCGGGGGGGCCTCTAACATTCAGTACTTC; cdr3_aa: CASSQDPSGGASNIQYF
j_call: TRBJ2-7; d_call: -; v_call: TRBV5-1; clone_size: few; cdr3_nt: TGCGCCAGCAGCTTGGGAGGGTCCGGGGGGCAGTACTTC; cdr3_aa: CASSLGGSGGQYF
j_call: TRBJ2-7; d_call: -; v_call: TRBV6-1; clone_size: -; cdr3_nt: TGTGCCAGCAGTGTAACAGGTCCCCAAGCGGGCTACGAGCAGTACTTC; cdr3_aa: CASSVTGPQAGYEQYF
j_call: TRBJ1-6; d_call: -; v_call: TRBV5-1; clone_size: -; cdr3_nt: TGCGCCAGCAGCTTGTATTTGGGAGCGAGCTCCTATAATTCACCCCTCCACTTT; cdr3_aa: CASSLYLGASSYNSPLHF
j_call: TRBJ1-3; d_call: -; v_call: TRBV3-1/TRBV3-2; clone_size: medium-sized; cdr3_nt: TGTGCCAGCAGCCAAGGAGCGACTGCTGGAAACACCATATATTTT; cdr3_aa: CASSQGATAGNTIYF
j_call: TRBJ2-2; d_call: -; v_call: TRBV4-3; clone_size: -; cdr3_nt: TGCGCCAGCAGCCAAGATTCGCGGGTTTACACCGGGGAGCTGTTTTTT; cdr3_aa: CASSQDSRVYTGELFF
j_call: TRBJ1-2; d_call: -; v_call: TRBV14; clone_size: -; cdr3_nt: TGTGCCAGCAGCTTCAGTAGATTGACGGAGGACTATGGCTACACCTTC; cdr3_aa: CASSFSRLTEDYGYTF
j_call: TRBJ2-5; d_call: -; v_call: TRBV5-1; clone_size: -; cdr3_nt: TGCGCCAGCAGCTGGGGCCAGACCCAGTACTTC; cdr3_aa: CASSWGQTQYF
j_call: TRBJ1-5; d_call: TRBD1; v_call: TRBV18; clone_size: -; cdr3_nt: TGTGCCAGCTCCCAGGGGGTAGATCAGCCCCAGCATTTT; cdr3_aa: CASSQGVDQPQHF
j_call: TRBJ2-5; d_call: TRBD1; v_call: TRBV28; clone_size: -; cdr3_nt: TGTGCCAGCAGCAAAACAGGGGGTCGAGAGACCCAGTACTTC; cdr3_aa: CASSKTGGRETQYF
j_call: TRBJ2-1; d_call: TRBD2; v_call: TRBV6-5; clone_size: -; cdr3_nt: TGTGCCAGCATTCCGGGACTAGCGTTTATCAATGAGCAGTTCTTC; cdr3_aa: CASIPGLAFINEQFF
j_call: TRBJ2-5; d_call: -; v_call: TRBV11-2; clone_size: -; cdr3_nt: TGTGCCAGCAGCCCGGCCCTGGGGGGTCAAGAGACCCAGTACTTC; cdr3_aa: CASSPALGGQETQYF
j_call: TRBJ2-5; d_call: TRBD1; v_call: TRBV5-1; clone_size: -; cdr3_nt: TGCGCCAGCAGCTTCCGCCCAGTGGGACAGGGGGTGGGAGAGACCCAGTACTTC; cdr3_aa: CASSFRPVGQGVGETQYF
j_call: TRBJ2-1; d_call: TRBD2; v_call: TRBV7-6; clone_size: once; cdr3_nt: TGTGCCAGCAGCTCGACTAGCGGGGGGTCGTACAATGAGCAGTTCTTC; cdr3_aa: CASSSTSGGSYNEQFF
j_call: TRBJ1-5; d_call: -; v_call: TRBV6-5; clone_size: -; cdr3_nt: TGTGCCAGCAGCGCGGGCAATCAGCCCCAGCATTTT; cdr3_aa: CASSAGNQPQHF
j_call: TRBJ2-7; d_call: TRBD2; v_call: TRBV19; clone_size: -; cdr3_nt: TGTGCCAGTAGTGCAGGACTAGCGGGGGACACGGAGCAGTACTTC; cdr3_aa: CASSAGLAGDTEQYF
j_call: TRBJ1-1; d_call: TRBD1; v_call: TRBV5-4; clone_size: -; cdr3_nt: TGTGCCAGCAGCCCAATGGACAGGGGGGGCACTGAAGCTTTCTTT; cdr3_aa: CASSPMDRGGTEAFF
j_call: TRBJ2-2; d_call: TRBD2; v_call: TRBV7-3; clone_size: -; cdr3_nt: TGTGCCAGCAGCTATAGCGGGGGGAACACCGGGGAGCTGTTTTTT; cdr3_aa: CASSYSGGNTGELFF
j_call: TRBJ1-1; d_call: -; v_call: TRBV5-4; clone_size: -; cdr3_nt: TGTGCCAGCAGCTTCGGTACCTTGAACACTGAAGCTTTCTTT; cdr3_aa: CASSFGTLNTEAFF
j_call: TRBJ1-5; d_call: TRBD1; v_call: TRBV4-3; clone_size: -; cdr3_nt: TGCGCCAGCAGCCAAGGAATAGGGACAGGCAATCAGCCCCAGCATTTT; cdr3_aa: CASSQGIGTGNQPQHF
j_call: TRBJ1-4; d_call: -; v_call: TRBV7-2; clone_size: -; cdr3_nt: TGTGCCAGCAGCGTACACAGGGCAACTAATGAAAAACTGTTTTTT; cdr3_aa: CASSVHRATNEKLFF
j_call: TRBJ1-4; d_call: -; v_call: TRBV6-1; clone_size: -; cdr3_nt: TGTGCCAGCAGTGAACAGGGTTGGGAAAAACTGTTTTTT; cdr3_aa: CASSEQGWEKLFF
j_call: TRBJ2-7; d_call: TRBD1; v_call: TRBV28; clone_size: -; cdr3_nt: TGTGCCAGCAGTTTGAGGGGACAGGGGGAAAGGGAGCAGTACTTC; cdr3_aa: CASSLRGQGEREQYF
j_call: TRBJ2-7; d_call: -; v_call: TRBV2; clone_size: -; cdr3_nt: TGTGCCAGCAGTGTCAGGGTACGAAACGAGCAGTACTTC; cdr3_aa: CASSVRVRNEQYF